Presented here are 13 T cell receptor beta chains from one specimen sequenced in a study of CD4 T cells in relation to SARS-CoV-2 and coronaviruses. The antigens these receptors bind are not known. Before the COVID-19 pandemic, during about 2011-2018, CD4+ T cells were taken from unexposed donors. Isolation of CD4+ T cells took place after about 9 days in culture. Here immunoSEQ multiplex PCR was the method, and the copy in TCRdb shows in-frame clones only, minus some. The sample includes tens of thousands of clones, about two thirds seen only once; the top ten take about 12%. The specimen sequenced was CD4+ T cells from PBMCs, cultured in vitro. These receptors were obtained from a human donor in good health.

The rearrangement links TRBV9 to TRBJ2-2, with a tentative D call TRBD1 (5 bases). The length of the CDR3 is 15 residues. Germline V lookup: CDR1 SGDLS, CDR2 YYNGEE. Trimming took off 3 bases at V and 4 bases at J, with 13 bases between the two ends. The CDR3 DNA reads as TGTGCCAGCAGCGCAGACCTTAGGGGCACCGGGGAGCTGTTTTTT. It is translated as CASSADLRGTGELFF. Full variable domain (outside the CDR3, taken from reference TRBV9 and TRBJ2-2): DSGVTQTPKHLITATGQRVTLRCSPRSGDLSVYWYQQSLDQGLQFLIQYYNGEERAKGNILERFSAQQFPDLHSELNLSSLELGDSALYFCASSADLRGTGELFFGEGSRLTVL.

The CDR3 loop is CASSIVRGIEETQYF. As DNA, the CDR3 is TGTGCCAGTAGTATAGTTAGGGGGATCGAAGAGACCCAGTACTTC. V and J are TRBV19 and TRBJ2-5; tentative D call: TRBD1 (6 bases). The length of the CDR3 is 15 residues. V lost 1 base and J 3 bases, leaving 12 bases between the germline ends. Germline CDR1 LNHDA, CDR2 SQIVND (reference sequence). Looking up the rest from reference TRBV19 and TRBJ2-5 gives the full variable domain: DGGITQSPKYLFRKEGQNVTLSCEQNLNHDAMYWYRQDPGQGLRLIYYSQIVNDFQKGDIAEGYSVSREKKESFPLTVTSAQKNPTAFYLCASSIVRGIEETQYFGPGTRLLVL.

The chain uses TRBV9 and TRBJ2-1, with 7 bases identical to TRBD2. CDR1 is SGDLS, CDR2 YYNGEE, per germline. Unmatched junction bases numbered 8, after V lost 0 bases and J lost 8 bases. CDR3 length equals 15 residues. The CDR3 here is CASSVVNGDYDEQFF. The CDR3, as DNA: TGTGCCAGCAGCGTAGTCAACGGGGACTATGATGAGCAGTTCTTC.

The chain uses TRBV11-2 and TRBJ1-1; tentative D call: TRBD1 (5 bases). Between the trimmed V and J ends, which lost 3 bases and 1 base, there was a span of 9 bases. This CDR3 spans 14 amino acids. Germline V gives CDR1 SGHAT, CDR2 FQNNGV. The CDR3 bases are TGTGCCAGCAGCTTCTCCGGGACGAACACTGAAGCTTTCTTT. Translating it yields CASSFSGTNTEAFF.

The CDR3 DNA sequence: TGTGCCAGCAGCGTAGGGGAGGGGTCTCCCTACGAGCAGTACTTC. Residues: CASSVGEGSPYEQYF. The V gene is TRBV9, the J gene TRBJ2-7; 7 positions agree with TRBD2. This CDR3 spans 15 amino acids. V was pared by 0 bases and J by 2 bases, with 5 bases of the junction left unmatched. Per the germline V gene, CDR1 is SGDLS and CDR2 is YYNGEE.

The rearrangement uses TRBV6-6 and TRBJ1-2, with 7 bases identical to TRBD1. With V trimmed by 10 bases and J by 4 bases, 18 bases remained unmatched. The CDR3 spans 16 residues. The germline CDR1 and CDR2 sequences are MNHNY and SVGAGI (reference sequence). The chain's CDR3 is CAIKPSTGASLYGYTF. The CDR3 nucleotides are TGTGCCATCAAACCCTCAACAGGGGCTTCTCTCTATGGCTACACCTTC.

The J gene is TRBJ2-1, the V gene TRBV7-7, with 12 bases that match TRBD2. The CDR3 length is 15 residues. Germline V lookup: CDR1 SSHAT, CDR2 FNYEAQ (reference sequence). After removal of 4 bases from V and 9 bases from J, the junction contained 7 bases not matched to a gene. For the CDR3, the DNA is TGTGCCAGCAGCTCCCTAGCGGGGGGGCCCAGTGAGCAGTTCTTC. This encodes CASSSLAGGPSEQFF.

The CDR3 loop reads CASSLNRGKDTQYF. In nucleotides, the CDR3 is TGCGCCAGCAGCTTAAACAGGGGGAAAGATACGCAGTATTTT. The chain combines TRBV5-1 with TRBJ2-3; 8 positions match TRBD1. Trimming at V came to 2 bases and at J to 5 bases, leaving 4 bases not matched to a gene. The CDR3 extends over 14 amino acids. Germline V gene data show CDR1 as SGHRS and CDR2 as YFSETQ. The full variable domain, in which reference TRBV5-1 and TRBJ2-3 provide the parts outside the CDR3, is KAGVTQTPRYLIKTRGQQVTLSCSPISGHRSVSWYQQTPGQGLQFLFEYFSETQRNKGNFPGRFSGRQFSNSRSEMNVSTLELGDSALYLCASSLNRGKDTQYFGPGTRLTVL.

The genes are TRBV7-9 and TRBJ1-1; D call uncertain. V lost 0 bases and J 6 bases, leaving 11 bases between the germline ends. The germline CDR1 and CDR2 sequences are SEHNR and FQNEAQ (reference sequence). This CDR3 is 14 amino acids long. CDR3 amino acids: CASSLAGEVAEAFF. In DNA, the CDR3 is TGTGCCAGCAGCTTAGCTGGGGAGGTGGCTGAAGCTTTCTTT.

The J gene is TRBJ2-3, the V gene TRBV6-5; no clear D. The CDR3 contains 11 residues. Germline V lookup: CDR1 MNHEY, CDR2 SVGAGI. The V end lost 7 bases, the J end lost 6 bases, and 8 bases lay between the germline ends. In DNA, the CDR3 is TGTGCCAGCATAGCCTTGGATACGCAGTATTTT. Protein: CASIALDTQYF.

The chain recombines TRBV7-6 with TRBJ2-1; perhaps TRBD2 as D (6 bases). Trimming cost V 3 bases and J 9 bases, with 18 bases left between them. Per germline, CDR1 SGHVS and CDR2 FNYEAQ. CDR3 size: 15 residues. The CDR3 nucleotides are TGTGCCAGCAGCTTTGGGACTCATCGGAGCGGTGAGCAGTTCTTC. As protein: CASSFGTHRSGEQFF. Full variable domain (outside the CDR3, taken from reference TRBV7-6 and TRBJ2-1): GAGVSQSPRYKVTKRGQDVALRCDPISGHVSLYWYRQALGQGPEFLTYFNYEAQQDKSGLPNDRFSAERPEGSISTLTIQRTEQRDSAMYRCASSFGTHRSGEQFFGPGTRLTVL.

V is TRBV13 and J is TRBJ2-6, with D unresolved. This CDR3 is built from 14 residues. The germline V gene has CDR1 PRHDT and CDR2 FYEKMQ (reference sequence). V was shortened by 5 bases and J by 0 bases, with 5 bases between the two germline ends. CDR3 coding DNA: TGTGCCAGCAGCACCCGCTCTGGGGCCAACGTCCTGACTTTC. It specifies CASSTRSGANVLTF.

The chain is built from TRBV11-3 and TRBJ2-7; either TRBD1 or TRBD2 may fit D (5 bases each). There are 14 residues in the CDR3. Germline-derived CDR1 and CDR2 are SGHNT and YENEEA. V lost 1 base to trimming and J lost 3 bases, with 10 bases between them. CDR3 in DNA: TGTGCCAGCAGCTTAGGTGGGGGAAACTACGAGCAGTACTTC. Its translation: CASSLGGGNYEQYF.